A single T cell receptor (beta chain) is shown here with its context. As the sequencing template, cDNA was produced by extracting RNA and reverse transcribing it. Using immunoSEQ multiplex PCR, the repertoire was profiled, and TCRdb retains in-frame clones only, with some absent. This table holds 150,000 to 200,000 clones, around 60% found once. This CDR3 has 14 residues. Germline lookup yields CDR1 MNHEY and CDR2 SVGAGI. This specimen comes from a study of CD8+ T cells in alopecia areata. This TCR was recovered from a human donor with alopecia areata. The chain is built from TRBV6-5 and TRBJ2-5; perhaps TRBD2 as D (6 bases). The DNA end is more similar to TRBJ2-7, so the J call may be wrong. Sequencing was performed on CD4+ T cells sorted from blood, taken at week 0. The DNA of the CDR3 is TGTGCCAGCCAGGGAGGCCGAGGATCCTACGAGCAGTACTTC. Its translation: CASQGGRGSYEQYF.